The TCR beta chain under discussion was sequenced for a study of shared clonotypes between healthy human individuals. Here immunoSEQ multiplex PCR was the method, and the copy in TCRdb shows in-frame clones only, minus some. The table shows about 1.5 million clones, with about 98% occurring only once. Comment on this clone: Its antigen is currently unknown.

CDR3 size: 11 residues. The V gene's germline CDR1 is MNHEY and CDR2 SMNVEV (reference sequence). Deletions cut 3 bases from V and 8 bases from J, with 7 bases between. General study results and limits: Relative to clonotypes present in all four donors, those not shared had lower generation probabilities. Rarefaction gave evidence that sorted-subset sequencing remained incomplete despite large depth.

Healthy HIV-negative adults without recent acute infections or vaccinations served as donors. CD4+ cell separation produced CD45RA+ naive and CD45RA-negative memory subsets. The rearrangement uses TRBV27 and TRBJ1-2; D call uncertain. The clonotype was recovered from a man younger than 40 in good health. The material sequenced was naive CD4+ T cells sorted from blood. Stated subset: CD45RA+ positively selected. The CDR3 nucleotides read TGTGCCAGCAGTTTCCGGGGAGGCTACACCTTC. Its protein product is CASSFRGGYTF.